The 5 T cell receptor beta chains in this list originate from one sample, sequenced in a study of control samples from healthy donors and cancer patients. The repertoire was sequenced with immunoSEQ multiplex PCR; TCRdb's copy has only in-frame clones and lacks some. The sample consists of about 120,000 clones, around 89% of them appearing once. The sample was blood. The receptor set was obtained from a man in his forties or fifties in good health.

The chain combines TRBV7-8 with TRBJ1-1; D not resolved. The CDR3 runs to 14 residues. V dropped 3 bases and J dropped 1 base, with 9 bases sitting between them. CDR1 is SGHVS and CDR2 is FQNEAQ in the germline V gene. CDR3 DNA: TGTGCCAGCAGCTTGCGTACACGGAACACTGAAGCTTTCTTT. It yields the protein CASSLRTRNTEAFF.

The rearrangement joins TRBV7-2 to TRBJ2-5, with D possibly TRBD1 on 6 matching bases. V was clipped by 5 bases and J by 5 bases, with 21 bases between them. CDR1 is SGHTA and CDR2 is FQGNSA in the germline V gene. This CDR3 comprises 16 residues. The CDR3: CASSLTKSLQGETQYF. In DNA, the CDR3 is TGTGCCAGCAGCCTCACCAAATCCCTCCAGGGGGAGACCCAGTACTTC. Drawing the rest from reference TRBV7-2 and TRBJ2-5, the complete variable domain is GAGVSQSPSNKVTEKGKDVELRCDPISGHTALYWYRQSLGQGLEFLIYFQGNSAPDKSGLPSDRFSAERTGGSVSTLTIQRTQQEDSAVYLCASSLTKSLQGETQYFGPGTRLLVL.

The chain employs TRBV6-5 and TRBJ1-5; D remains ambiguous. V was trimmed by 3 bases and J by 3 bases, leaving 6 bases between them. The CDR3 is made up of 13 amino acids. Germline CDR1 reads MNHEY; CDR2 reads SVGAGI. The CDR3 DNA sequence: TGTGCCAGCAGTTATGGGCCCAATCAGCCCCAGCATTTT. As protein: CASSYGPNQPQHF.

The chain couples TRBV28 to TRBJ1-5, with TRBD1 as a possible D gene (5 bases). Per the germline V gene, CDR1 is MDHEN and CDR2 is SYDVKM. V lost 2 bases and J 5 bases, leaving 16 bases between the germline ends. CDR3 length: 16 amino acids. The CDR3 reads CASSLIGTPVDQPQHF. The DNA for the CDR3 is TGTGCCAGCAGTTTAATAGGGACCCCCGTAGATCAGCCCCAGCATTTT.

J is TRBJ1-1 and V is TRBV7-9; TRBD1 might be the D (6 bases). Trimming cost V 5 bases and J 3 bases, with 19 bases left between them. Looked up from germline, CDR1 is SEHNR and CDR2 is FQNEAQ (reference sequence). This CDR3 has 16 amino acids. CDR3 bases: TGTGCCAGCAGCCCCCCCCTACAGGGCTCAGACACTGAAGCTTTCTTT. Amino acids: CASSPPLQGSDTEAFF.